Following are 4 T cell receptor beta chains from one sample sequenced in a study of blood T cell repertoires in COVID-19. Using immunoSEQ multiplex PCR, the repertoire was profiled, and TCRdb retains in-frame clones only, with some absent. The table includes some 700,000 clones, 85% to 90% detected once. The sequenced material came from peripheral blood. The source is a woman between 18 and 29 years old with acute or convalescent COVID-19.

The CDR3 nucleotides read TGCGCCAGCAGCGGCCTCGGGGGTGAGTTCGACACTGAAGCTTTCTTT. Amino acid sequence: CASSGLGGEFDTEAFF. The genes are TRBV5-1 and TRBJ1-1; perhaps TRBD1 as D (5 bases). From germline, CDR1 is SGHRS and CDR2 YFSETQ. This CDR3 spans 16 amino acids. V was pared by 4 bases and J by 3 bases, with 19 bases between.

This chain connects TRBV14 to TRBJ2-2, with 7 positions matching TRBD1. Germline CDR1 reads SGHDN; CDR2 reads FVKESK. The CDR3 totals 16 residues. The trim removed 4 bases at V and 1 base at J, leaving 6 bases unmatched. CDR3 protein: CASSPAGTVNTGELFF. The CDR3 DNA reads as TGTGCCAGCAGCCCCGCCGGGACAGTGAACACCGGGGAGCTGTTTTTT.

The gene calls are TRBV9 and TRBJ1-1; 7 nucleotides match TRBD1. V lost 6 bases to trimming and J lost 5 bases; unmatched junction nucleotides: 7. Germline V gene data show CDR1 as SGDLS and CDR2 as YYNGEE. CDR3 length: 13 amino acids. The CDR3: CASTRGRATEAFF. The CDR3 nucleotides are TGTGCCAGCACGAGGGGGCGGGCGACTGAAGCTTTCTTT.

This clone was counted a single time. The CDR3 coding sequence is TGTGCCAGAAGCTCGTACAGGGGGCGTTTGTTTGGAAACACCATATATTTT. Translated: CARSSYRGRLFGNTIYF. The rearrangement links TRBV7-5 to TRBJ1-3; the table names TRBD1, a call not compared with the DNA. TRBV7-5 is an annotated pseudogene. The CDR3 is 17 residues long.